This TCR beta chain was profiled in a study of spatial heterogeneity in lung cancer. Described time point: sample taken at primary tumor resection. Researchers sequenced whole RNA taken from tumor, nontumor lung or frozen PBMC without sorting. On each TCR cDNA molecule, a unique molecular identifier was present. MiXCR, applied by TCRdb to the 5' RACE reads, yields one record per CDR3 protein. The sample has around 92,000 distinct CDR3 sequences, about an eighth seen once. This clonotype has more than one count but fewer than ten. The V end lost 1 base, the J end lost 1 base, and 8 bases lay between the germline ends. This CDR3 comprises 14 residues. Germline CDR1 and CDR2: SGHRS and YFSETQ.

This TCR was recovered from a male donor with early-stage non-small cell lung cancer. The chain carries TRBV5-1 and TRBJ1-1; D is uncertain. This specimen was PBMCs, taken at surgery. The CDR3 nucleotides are TGCGCCAGCAGCTTGTTTTCTGCGAACACTGAAGCTTTCTTT. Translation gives CASSLFSANTEAFF.